The 26 T cell receptor beta chains below come from one sample, sequenced in a study of blood T cell repertoires in COVID-19. Using immunoSEQ multiplex PCR, the repertoire was profiled, and TCRdb retains in-frame clones only, with some absent. The profile shows around 60,000 clones, around 83% of them singletons. Input material: peripheral blood. Every receptor here comes from an elderly woman with acute or convalescent COVID-19.

V gene TRBV5-1 combines with J gene TRBJ2-7, with 9 bases lining up with TRBD2. CDR1 and CDR2 from the germline V gene are SGHRS and YFSETQ. The CDR3 runs 14 residues. V lost 2 bases and J lost 0; bases outside the gene matches: 0. The CDR3 DNA reads as TGCGCCAGCAGCTTTAGCGGGAGCTCCTACGAGCAGTACTTC. Amino acid sequence: CASSFSGSSYEQYF.

The CDR3 loop is CASSLGGAGAPYNEQFF. The CDR3 bases are TGTGCCAGCAGCTTGGGGGGAGCGGGGGCACCTTACAATGAGCAGTTCTTC. The chain joins TRBV5-4 to TRBJ2-1, with 8 bases lining up with TRBD2. The CDR3 extends over 17 amino acids. J lost 4 bases, V lost 0 bases, and 9 bases had no gene match. CDR1 and CDR2 (germline): SGHNT, YYREEE (reference sequence).

The chain uses TRBV5-5 and TRBJ2-3; 7 bases are a match to TRBD1. Per germline, CDR1 SGHKS and CDR2 YYEKEE (reference sequence). The length of the CDR3 is 15 residues. Trimming took 4 bases from V and 4 from J; bases not matched to a gene: 9. The CDR3 is CASSLIGQAPDTQYF. The CDR3 DNA follows: TGTGCCAGCAGCCTGATAGGACAGGCCCCAGATACGCAGTATTTT.

The chain combines TRBV18 with TRBJ2-2; D may be TRBD2 (6 bases). Deletions cut 5 bases from V and 0 bases from J, with 25 bases between. The CDR3 consists of 20 residues. Germline-derived CDR1 and CDR2 are KGHSH and LQKENI. The CDR3 here is CASSDPSRDWAPTNTGELFF. The CDR3 DNA reads TGTGCCAGCTCAGACCCCTCGCGGGACTGGGCGCCCACGAACACCGGGGAGCTGTTTTTT.

The chain couples TRBV29-1 to TRBJ2-7; 12 bases fit TRBD2. CDR3 length: 16 amino acids. CDR1 is SQVTM and CDR2 is ANQGSEA in the germline V gene. V was clipped by 5 bases and J by 5 bases; unmatched bases: 13. The CDR3 loop is CSVPRTSGKSPHEQYF. DNA for the CDR3: TGCAGCGTTCCCCGGACTAGCGGGAAATCTCCCCACGAGCAGTACTTC.

The chain has TRBV2 and TRBJ1-6; D remains ambiguous. The germline CDR1 and CDR2 sequences are SNHLY and FYNNEI. V lost 7 bases to trimming and J lost 16 bases, with 14 bases between them. The CDR3 runs 11 residues. The CDR3 DNA reads TGTGCCAGCATTCTCGGGTCGACGCTCCACTTT. Its translation is CASILGSTLHF.

A single count supports this clone. This chain connects TRBV6-5 to TRBJ1-3; TRBD1 is a possible D gene (5 bases). Looked up from germline, CDR1 is MNHEY and CDR2 is SVGAGI. This CDR3 has 13 residues. The V and J ends lost 8 bases and 0 bases respectively, with 8 bases between them. The CDR3 bases are TGTGCCAGCGGGGCAGGCTCTGGAAACACCATATATTTT. It specifies CASGAGSGNTIYF.

The V call is TRBV19, the J call TRBJ2-3, with D unresolved. The germline CDR1 and CDR2 sequences are LNHDA and SQIVND (reference sequence). The CDR3 has 13 residues. The V and J ends lost 5 bases and 4 bases respectively, with 10 bases between them. The CDR3 nucleotides read TGTGCCAGTAGTTTTACTACCTCAGATACGCAGTATTTT. Translation gives CASSFTTSDTQYF.

The V and J genes are TRBV6-6 and TRBJ1-6; 8 bases match TRBD1. Germline CDR1 MNHNY, CDR2 SVGAGI (reference sequence). Trimming cost V 5 bases and J 7 bases; bases outside gene matches: 13. This CDR3 has 17 amino acids. The CDR3 sequence is CASSLGPDRGWNSPLHF. CDR3 sequence (DNA): TGTGCCAGCAGTCTGGGGCCTGACAGGGGTTGGAATTCACCCCTCCACTTT.

The V and J genes are TRBV30 and TRBJ2-7; 7 bases line up with TRBD2. V lost 4 bases and J lost 9; bases outside the gene matches: 6. The CDR3 extends over 11 amino acids. Germline CDR1 GTSNPN, CDR2 SVGIG (reference sequence). The CDR3 sequence: CAWKDPGGQYF. The CDR3, as DNA: TGTGCCTGGAAAGACCCGGGAGGGCAGTACTTC. The whole variable domain, remainder taken from reference TRBV30 and TRBJ2-7, is SQTIHQWPATLVQPVGSPLSLECTVEGTSNPNLYWYRQAAGRGLQLLFYSVGIGQISSEVPQNLSASRPQDRQFILSSKKLLLSDSGFYLCAWKDPGGQYFGPGTRLTVT.

This clone was counted between two and nine times. The genes are TRBV4-1 and TRBJ2-1; D possibly corresponds to TRBD2 (6 bases). From germline, CDR1 is MGHRA and CDR2 YSYEKL. V was pared by 7 bases and J by 7 bases, with 20 bases between. The CDR3 totals 15 residues. The CDR3 region is CASKPLGTGENEQFF. In DNA, the CDR3 is TGCGCCAGCAAGCCCCTCGGGACTGGGGAGAATGAGCAGTTCTTC.

J is TRBJ2-5 and V is TRBV6-5; D perhaps matches TRBD2 (7 bases). In germline, CDR1 is MNHEY, CDR2 SVGAGI. This CDR3 comprises 15 residues. The ends were cut back, 0 bases at V and 5 bases at J, with 13 bases in the middle. CDR3: CASSYSGGAGETQYF. The DNA for the CDR3 is TGTGCCAGCAGTTACTCGGGGGGGGCCGGGGAGACCCAGTACTTC.

This chain connects TRBV19 to TRBJ1-5; TRBD1 might be the D (6 bases). CDR3 length: 16 residues. Germline lookup yields CDR1 LNHDA and CDR2 SQIVND (reference sequence). The V and J ends lost 7 bases and 0 bases respectively, with 16 bases between them. This chain's CDR3 is CASIDSGAYSNQPQHF. CDR3 DNA: TGTGCCAGTATTGATTCAGGGGCCTATAGCAATCAGCCCCAGCATTTT.

This chain joins TRBV5-6 and TRBJ2-2; no reliable D call. This CDR3 region has 14 residues. Germline CDR1 SGHDT, CDR2 YYEEEE. The ends were cut back, 4 bases at V and 4 bases at J, with 11 bases in the middle. The CDR3: CASSLGFGTGELFF. In DNA, the CDR3 is TGTGCCAGCAGCCTGGGGTTCGGCACCGGGGAGCTGTTTTTT.

The count of this clone is one. V usage is TRBV28 and J usage is TRBJ2-7; the D is unclear. V dropped 3 bases and J dropped 6 bases, with 6 bases sitting between them. Germline CDR1 and CDR2: MDHEN and SYDVKM. The CDR3 length is 11 residues. The CDR3 loop is CASSFTSEQYF. The DNA for the CDR3 is TGTGCCAGCAGTTTTACCAGCGAGCAGTACTTC.

The V and J genes are TRBV7-2 and TRBJ1-2, with D perhaps matching TRBD1 (5 bases). This CDR3 contains 13 residues. The germline V and J ends were trimmed by 8 bases and 3 bases, with 13 bases remaining between them. CDR1 and CDR2 from the germline V gene are SGHTA and FQGNSA. The CDR3 DNA follows: TGTGCCAGCCTCGCTGGGGCGTACTATGGCTACACCTTC. This codes for CASLAGAYYGYTF.

This clone is a singleton in its sample. The DNA for the CDR3 is TGCGCCAGCAGCCGACTAGCGGGGGGCATACACCAAAACAATGAGCAGTTCTTC. This translates into CASSRLAGGIHQNNEQFF. The rearrangement links TRBV4-1 to TRBJ2-1, with TRBD2 matching over 13 bases. Germline CDR1 MGHRA, CDR2 YSYEKL. Trimming at V came to 4 bases and at J to 5 bases, leaving 11 bases not matched to a gene. The CDR3 runs to 18 residues.

This rearrangement joins TRBV7-2 to TRBJ1-3; 7 bases fit TRBD1. The V gene's germline CDR1 is SGHTA and CDR2 FQGNSA. V lost 1 base and J lost 2; bases outside the gene matches: 2. This CDR3 has 15 amino acids. CDR3 in DNA: TGTGCCAGCAGCTTAGGTGGGACAGCTGGAAACACCATATATTTT. Protein: CASSLGGTAGNTIYF.

The chain is built from TRBV7-2 and TRBJ2-1; 10 bases map to TRBD2. This CDR3 is 16 amino acids long. From germline, CDR1 is SGHTA and CDR2 FQGNSA. V was clipped by 2 bases and J by 8 bases; unmatched bases: 9. The CDR3 coding sequence is TGTGCCAGCAGCTTACTAGCGGGAGTAATATCCCATGAGCAGTTCTTC. This codes for CASSLLAGVISHEQFF.

V and J are TRBV7-3 and TRBJ1-6, with 8 positions matching TRBD1. Germline assignment: CDR1 SGHTA and CDR2 FQGTGA. The V and J ends lost 6 bases and 10 bases, in that order; junction bases with no gene match: 5. The CDR3 contains 13 residues. The CDR3 region is CASSFDRGSPLHF. The CDR3, as DNA: TGTGCCAGCAGTTTTGACAGGGGATCACCCCTCCACTTT.

The J gene is TRBJ1-3, the V gene TRBV19; 10 nucleotides agree with TRBD1. This CDR3 region has 15 residues. The germline V gene has CDR1 LNHDA and CDR2 SQIVND (reference sequence). V was clipped by 10 bases and J by 0 bases; unmatched bases: 6. The CDR3 here is CATRDRGFSGNTIYF. Here the CDR3 DNA reads TGTGCCACCAGGGACAGGGGATTCTCTGGAAACACCATATATTTT.

The chain couples TRBV5-1 to TRBJ2-7; no clear D gene. The V end was cut by 7 bases, the J end by 0 bases, with 14 bases between. This CDR3 is built from 14 residues. The germline V gene has CDR1 SGHRS and CDR2 YFSETQ. The DNA of the CDR3 is TGCGCCAGCCCTCCAGAGACACCCTCCTACGAGCAGTACTTC. It specifies CASPPETPSYEQYF.

In this sample, this clone turned up once. The chain employs TRBV5-1 and TRBJ2-7; D unresolved. The CDR3 is made up of 13 amino acids. Germline CDR1 and CDR2: SGHRS and YFSETQ. The germline V and J ends were trimmed by 4 bases and 1 base, with 9 bases remaining between them. The CDR3 region has the DNA TGCGCCAGCAGCCCCGAGGATTCCTACGAGCAGTACTTC. Its translation: CASSPEDSYEQYF.

In this sample, this clone turned up a few times. This chain links TRBV10-3 with TRBJ1-5; 8 bases fit TRBD1. The CDR3 is 14 residues long. Germline CDR1 is ENHRY and CDR2 is SYGVKD. The V segment lost 8 bases and the J segment 6 bases; nucleotides outside the gene matches: 9. In DNA, the CDR3 is TGTGCCATCGCATCCACAGGGGGTGGTCAGCCCCAGCATTTT. Its translation is CAIASTGGGQPQHF.

This clone has a handful of counts. V gene TRBV12-5 combines with J gene TRBJ1-1, with D tentatively TRBD1 (5 bases). V shed 6 bases and J shed 0 bases, with 8 bases lying between them. CDR3 size: 13 residues. The germline V gene encodes CDR1 LGHNT and CDR2 FRNRAP. In DNA, the CDR3 is TGTGCTAGTGGGTCAGGGCTGAACACTGAAGCTTTCTTT. Protein: CASGSGLNTEAFF.

The chain has TRBV28 and TRBJ2-7, with 10 bases lining up with TRBD2. The CDR3 has 16 amino acids. J lost 1 base, V lost 2 bases, and 5 bases had no gene match. The V gene's germline CDR1 is MDHEN and CDR2 SYDVKM. CDR3 nucleotides: TGTGCCAGCAGTTTAGCCCTAGCGGGAGCGTCCTACGAGCAGTACTTC. As protein: CASSLALAGASYEQYF.